This TCR beta chain was observed in a study of blood T cell repertoires in COVID-19. Looking at the study overall: Material from acute and convalescent COVID-19 was sourced from the United States, Italy and Spain. The cDNA or gDNA used as material had been derived from T cells, B-cell-depleted T cells, or PBMCs.

The CDR3 length is 14 residues. Per germline, CDR1 SEHNR and CDR2 FQNEAQ (reference sequence). The ends were cut back, 5 bases at V and 4 bases at J, with 14 bases in the middle. Assay: immunoSEQ multiplex PCR; the TCRdb copy retains only in-frame clones and omits some. The data show about 240,000 clones, roughly 85% seen once. This sequence was found in a man aged 50-59 years with COVID-19, enrolled during active disease. The sequenced sample consisted of peripheral blood. The J gene is TRBJ1-1, the V gene TRBV7-9, with D uncertain. CDR3 region: CASSLQDIGTEAFF. The DNA for the CDR3 is TGTGCCAGCAGCCTCCAGGATATAGGCACTGAAGCTTTCTTT.